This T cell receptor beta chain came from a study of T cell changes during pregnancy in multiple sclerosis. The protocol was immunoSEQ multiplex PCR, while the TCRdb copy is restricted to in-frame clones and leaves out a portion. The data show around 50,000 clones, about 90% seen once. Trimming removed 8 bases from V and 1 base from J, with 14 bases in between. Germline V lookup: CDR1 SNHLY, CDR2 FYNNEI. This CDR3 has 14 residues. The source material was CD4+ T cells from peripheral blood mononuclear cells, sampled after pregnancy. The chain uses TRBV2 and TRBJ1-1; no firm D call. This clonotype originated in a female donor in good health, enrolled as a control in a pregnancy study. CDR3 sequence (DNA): TGTGCCAGCTCCCGTGGCACCCAGAACACTGAAGCTTTCTTT. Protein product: CASSRGTQNTEAFF.